The 29 T cell receptor beta chains below were found in one sample sequenced in a study of Tregs in tolerant kidney transplant recipients. The nonmyeloablative bone marrow transplants came from related graft donors, with transient mixed chimerism. The data were produced by immunoSEQ multiplex PCR, yet TCRdb's version contains in-frame clones alone and is incomplete. The table records some 57,000 clones, approximately 91% of them present only once. Sequencing used CD8+ T cells from blood (PBMCs), obtained 24 months after the transplant. The receptors here all came from a human patient who received a combined kidney and bone marrow transplant. A share of the T cells may be of graft donor origin.

The chain employs TRBV10-1 and TRBJ2-2; no reliable D call. CDR3 length equals 14 residues. Germline CDR1 reads WNHNN; CDR2 reads SYGVQD (reference sequence). V was pared by 2 bases and J by 3 bases, with 7 bases between. CDR3 protein: CASSEKLHTGELFF. The CDR3 DNA reads as TGCGCCAGCAGTGAGAAGCTACACACCGGGGAGCTGTTTTTT.

The chain uses TRBV14 and TRBJ1-2, with 8 positions matching TRBD1. The CDR3 is made up of 14 amino acids. The V and J ends lost 4 bases and 4 bases, in that order; junction bases with no gene match: 5. Germline CDR1 is SGHDN and CDR2 is FVKESK. The CDR3, as DNA: TGTGCCAGCAGCCGGACAGGGTCCCTCTATGGCTACACCTTC. Protein: CASSRTGSLYGYTF.

V usage is TRBV6-5 and J usage is TRBJ2-1; 9 positions agree with TRBD1. This CDR3 spans 16 amino acids. The V gene's germline CDR1 is MNHEY and CDR2 SVGAGI. The V segment lost 3 bases and the J segment 5 bases; nucleotides outside the gene matches: 8. The CDR3 DNA sequence: TGTGCCAGCAGTTATCCCGACAGGGGGAGAGACAATGAGCAGTTCTTC. It translates to CASSYPDRGRDNEQFF.

The V and J genes are TRBV4-1 and TRBJ2-7; TRBD2 matches 7 bases. The CDR3 consists of 16 residues. The V segment lost 5 bases and the J segment 0 bases; nucleotides outside the gene matches: 10. CDR1 and CDR2 from the germline V gene are MGHRA and YSYEKL. The CDR3 DNA sequence: TGCGCCAGCAGCGAAACTAGCGCCCGACCCTCCTACGAGCAGTACTTC. It translates to CASSETSARPSYEQYF.

The chain recombines TRBV5-6 with TRBJ2-3, with 8 bases matching TRBD1. Unmatched junction bases numbered 4, after V lost 0 bases and J lost 4 bases. This CDR3 comprises 15 residues. Germline lookup yields CDR1 SGHDT and CDR2 YYEEEE. The CDR3 sequence: CASSLGQGSADTQYF. CDR3 nucleotides: TGTGCCAGCAGCTTGGGACAGGGGTCCGCAGATACGCAGTATTTT. Full variable domain (missing parts from reference TRBV5-6 and TRBJ2-3): DAGVTQSPTHLIKTRGQQVTLRCSPKSGHDTVSWYQQALGQGPQFIFQYYEEEERQRGNFPDRFSGHQFPNYSSELNVNALLLGDSALYLCASSLGQGSADTQYFGPGTRLTVL.

V is TRBV28 and J is TRBJ2-5, with 8 bases that match TRBD2. The CDR3 has 16 residues. Germline V gene lookup returns CDR1 MDHEN and CDR2 SYDVKM. The V segment lost 5 bases and the J segment 1 base; nucleotides outside the gene matches: 9. The CDR3: CASSPRLAQIQETQYF. For the CDR3, the DNA is TGTGCCAGCAGTCCAAGACTAGCGCAAATCCAAGAGACCCAGTACTTC.

This sequence joins TRBV7-3 and TRBJ2-1; 12 nucleotides line up with TRBD2. Unmatched junction bases numbered 5, after V lost 6 bases and J lost 8 bases. Germline V gene data show CDR1 as SGHTA and CDR2 as FQGTGA. The CDR3 runs to 14 residues. CDR3 region: CASRPSGGAHEQFF. The CDR3 region has the DNA TGTGCCAGCAGGCCTAGCGGGGGGGCCCATGAGCAGTTCTTC.

The CDR3 region is CASSLGGGREQFF. DNA of the CDR3: TGTGCCAGTTCGCTCGGGGGTGGGCGAGAGCAGTTCTTC. The chain employs TRBV19 and TRBJ2-1, with D maybe TRBD2 (6 bases). Germline CDR1 reads LNHDA; CDR2 reads SQIVND (reference sequence). V was cut by 8 bases and J by 10 bases, with 18 bases left in between. This CDR3 region has 13 residues.

The gene calls are TRBV6-6 and TRBJ2-2; no reliable D call. V was cut by 4 bases and J by 1 base, with 4 bases left in between. The CDR3 covers 13 residues. The germline CDR1 and CDR2 sequences are MNHNY and SVGAGI (reference sequence). The CDR3 coding sequence is TGTGCCAGCAGTTCAGGGAACACCGGGGAGCTGTTTTTT. Its translation: CASSSGNTGELFF.

The chain is built from TRBV4-3 and TRBJ1-5; 9 bases are a match to TRBD1. There are 15 residues in the CDR3. Per the germline V gene, CDR1 is LGHNA and CDR2 is YSLEER. V trimming: 2 bases; J trimming: 7 bases; junction bases outside the gene matches: 6. The CDR3 here is CASSQIQGAHQPQHF. In DNA form, the CDR3 reads TGCGCCAGCAGCCAAATACAGGGGGCACACCAGCCCCAGCATTTT.

The V gene is TRBV5-1, the J gene TRBJ1-1; 9 bases map to TRBD1. Germline V CDR1 and CDR2: SGHRS, YFSETQ. This CDR3 spans 14 amino acids. V was pared by 3 bases and J by 2 bases, with 2 bases of the junction left unmatched. CDR3 in DNA: TGCGCCAGCAGCTGGGGACAGGGAAACACTGAAGCTTTCTTT. This codes for CASSWGQGNTEAFF.

A single count supports this clone. The CDR3: CASSLLGRGPHTEAFF. The CDR3 bases are TGTGCCAGCAGCTTACTGGGCAGGGGGCCACACACTGAAGCTTTCTTT. This chain joins TRBV7-6 and TRBJ1-1; TRBD1 agrees at 8 bases. Germline V lookup: CDR1 SGHVS, CDR2 FNYEAQ. J lost 3 bases, V lost 2 bases, and 8 bases had no gene match. The CDR3 has 16 amino acids.

The chain uses TRBV4-3 and TRBJ1-2; unclear D gene. This CDR3 has 17 amino acids. Trimming shortened V by 0 bases and J by 1 base, and 15 bases separated the two germline ends. Per germline, CDR1 LGHNA and CDR2 YSLEER. CDR3 region: CASSQDPPSSFNYGYTF. CDR3 in DNA: TGCGCCAGCAGCCAAGATCCCCCCTCCTCCTTTAACTATGGCTACACCTTC.

The chain couples TRBV28 to TRBJ1-2; no firm D call. Trimming took 7 bases from V and 3 from J, leaving 15 bases between them. Germline-derived CDR1 and CDR2 are MDHEN and SYDVKM. The CDR3 is 14 amino acids. As DNA, the CDR3 is TGTGCCAGCATCCTCAGGAACTCGTACTATGGCTACACCTTC. This sequence encodes CASILRNSYYGYTF.

The chain uses TRBV10-3 and TRBJ2-3, with D possibly being TRBD1 (6 bases). Germline lookup yields CDR1 ENHRY and CDR2 SYGVKD. This CDR3 has 19 amino acids. Trimming left V 5 bases short and J 0 bases short, with 24 bases between. The CDR3 spells CAISPGEWGRTSSTDTQYF. CDR3 nucleotides: TGTGCCATCAGTCCCGGGGAGTGGGGGCGAACCTCTAGCACAGATACGCAGTATTTT.

CDR3 nucleotide sequence: TGTGCCAGCAGTTTAGCGGGGGCCGACTCCTACGAGCAGTACTTC. This gives the protein CASSLAGADSYEQYF. The chain is built from TRBV27 and TRBJ2-7, with a possible D match to TRBD2 (7 bases). Trimming removed 2 bases at V and 0 bases at J, with 11 bases between. The germline V gene encodes CDR1 MNHEY and CDR2 SMNVEV (reference sequence). This CDR3 is built from 15 residues.

This clone was detected only once. V and J are TRBV19 and TRBJ2-2; D gene uncertain. Germline V lookup: CDR1 LNHDA, CDR2 SQIVND (reference sequence). The germline V and J ends were trimmed by 3 bases and 0 bases, with 11 bases remaining between them. This CDR3 is 16 amino acids long. CDR3 in amino acids: CASSIFGYANTGELFF. The CDR3 region has the DNA TGTGCCAGTAGTATTTTCGGGTACGCGAACACCGGGGAGCTGTTTTTT. Based on the CDR3 plus reference TRBV19 and TRBJ2-2, the full variable domain is DGGITQSPKYLFRKEGQNVTLSCEQNLNHDAMYWYRQDPGQGLRLIYYSQIVNDFQKGDIAEGYSVSREKKESFPLTVTSAQKNPTAFYLCASSIFGYANTGELFFGEGSRLTVL.

The chain carries TRBV12-5 and TRBJ1-3; TRBD1 matches 10 bases. The end of the DNA is better explained by TRBJ2-2, so the J call may be wrong. CDR1 is LGHNT, CDR2 FRNRAP, per germline. This CDR3 contains 14 residues. CDR3 in amino acids: CASGGTGVTGELFF. DNA of the CDR3: TGTGCTAGTGGGGGGACAGGGGTAACCGGGGAGCTGTTTTTT.

The chain is built from TRBV15 and TRBJ2-1; 7 bases fit TRBD2. V lost 8 bases to trimming and J lost 4 bases; unmatched junction nucleotides: 8. This CDR3 spans 14 amino acids. The germline gives CDR1 LNHNV, CDR2 YYDKDF (reference sequence). The CDR3 region is CATGGGGGYNEQFF. The CDR3 DNA sequence: TGTGCCACCGGGGGTGGCGGGGGATACAATGAGCAGTTCTTC.

J is TRBJ2-7 and V is TRBV19; tentative D call: TRBD2 (6 bases). V was clipped by 3 bases and J by 3 bases, with 15 bases between them. This CDR3 comprises 15 residues. Looked up from germline, CDR1 is LNHDA and CDR2 is SQIVND (reference sequence). CDR3: CASSMAGRSIYEQYF. The CDR3 region has the DNA TGTGCCAGTAGTATGGCGGGACGCTCGATCTACGAGCAGTACTTC.

V and J are TRBV28 and TRBJ2-2, with 9 bases fitting TRBD2. V shed 5 bases, J shed 5 bases, and the junction held 15 bases outside the gene matches. This CDR3 is built from 18 residues. Per the germline V gene, CDR1 is MDHEN and CDR2 is SYDVKM. The CDR3 sequence: CASSTSGLAYLGTGELFF. CDR3 DNA: TGTGCCAGCAGTACCTCGGGACTAGCCTATTTGGGTACCGGGGAGCTGTTTTTT.

This clone came up once. The germline gene is not matched at one end of the junction; a read error may be the cause. The chain employs TRBV5-6 and TRBJ1-1; D remains ambiguous. Per the germline V gene, CDR1 is SGHDT and CDR2 is YYEEEE. The CDR3 consists of 13 residues. The CDR3 reads CASSLGLSTEAFF. In DNA form, the CDR3 reads TGTGCCAGCAGCTTGGGGTTATCCACTGAAGCCTTCTTT.

This rearrangement joins TRBV6-5 to TRBJ2-7, with D possibly matching TRBD1 (6 bases). Germline V lookup: CDR1 MNHEY, CDR2 SVGAGI. Deletions cut 4 bases from V and 2 bases from J, with 18 bases between. The CDR3 spans 16 residues. The CDR3 DNA follows: TGTGCCAGCAGTTTAACCGCCGGGACAACAACCTACGAGCAGTACTTC. Translating it yields CASSLTAGTTTYEQYF.

The count of this clone is one. The chain couples TRBV6-4 to TRBJ2-7; no clear D. This CDR3 is 15 amino acids long. The V gene's germline CDR1 is MRHNA and CDR2 SNTAGT. The V end was cut by 2 bases, the J end by 3 bases, with 14 bases between. CDR3 region: CASSDIKSMVYEQYF. The CDR3 DNA sequence: TGTGCCAGCAGTGACATAAAGTCTATGGTCTACGAGCAGTACTTC.

The rearrangement uses TRBV28 and TRBJ2-6; 7 bases line up with TRBD1. The length of the CDR3 is 15 residues. Germline V gene lookup returns CDR1 MDHEN and CDR2 SYDVKM. V lost 4 bases, J lost 4 bases, and 4 bases stayed unmatched. CDR3 loop: CASSYRGPGANVLTF. The CDR3 DNA sequence: TGTGCCAGCAGTTATAGGGGGCCGGGGGCCAACGTCCTGACTTTC.

The V call is TRBV19, the J call TRBJ1-2; no firm D call. Trimming removed 8 bases from V and 4 bases from J, with 14 bases in between. The CDR3 spans 13 residues. Per the germline V gene, CDR1 is LNHDA and CDR2 is SQIVND (reference sequence). The chain's CDR3 is CASRGGLSYGYTF. Written as DNA, the CDR3 is TGTGCCAGTCGCGGAGGGCTTAGCTATGGCTACACCTTC.

This clone turned up a few times. This sequence joins TRBV19 and TRBJ1-5, with 7 bases matching TRBD1. The CDR3 runs to 12 residues. Germline assignment: CDR1 LNHDA and CDR2 SQIVND (reference sequence). The trim removed 9 bases at V and 6 bases at J, leaving 5 bases unmatched. CDR3 in amino acids: CASGQGVQPQHF. The DNA of the CDR3 is TGTGCCAGCGGGCAGGGGGTTCAGCCCCAGCATTTT.

J is TRBJ2-1 and V is TRBV9, with 9 bases lining up with TRBD2. J lost 4 bases, V lost 0 bases, and 2 bases had no gene match. Germline lookup yields CDR1 SGDLS and CDR2 YYNGEE. The CDR3 has 15 residues. This chain's CDR3 is CASSVASGAYNEQFF. The DNA for the CDR3 is TGTGCCAGCAGCGTAGCTAGCGGGGCGTACAATGAGCAGTTCTTC.

The chain couples TRBV19 to TRBJ2-3, with TRBD1 as a possible D gene (5 bases). CDR1 is LNHDA and CDR2 is SQIVND in the germline V gene (reference sequence). The V and J ends lost 4 bases and 5 bases respectively, with 16 bases between them. This CDR3 spans 15 amino acids. CDR3 sequence: CASSTDSTDGDTQYF. Here the CDR3 DNA reads TGTGCCAGTAGTACCGACTCGACAGACGGAGATACGCAGTATTTT.